These T cell receptor beta chains were read from a single sample in a study of blood T cells in healthy people across ages. TCRdb redid the calling of the 5' RACE reads with MiXCR, one entry per CDR3 protein. The data hold about 1,800,000 distinct CDR3 sequences, with 28% observed a single time. The sequencing input was blood. These receptors all come from a woman in her 30s in good health. CDR3s include the opening cysteine and the closing phenylalanine or tryptophan. A D gene is named only where the DNA matches it firmly. Clone sizes are given selectively: once, few, many, or a class where the clone is expanded.

>NA|few|TRBV27|TRBJ1-2
TGTGCCAGCAGTCTCTTGGGAAGGGACTATGGCTACACCTTC
CASSLLGRDYGYTF
>NA|few|TRBV7-6|TRBJ2-5
TGTGCCAGCCGAACCGGAGGGGGCGGGACCCAGTACTTC
CASRTGGGGTQYF
>TRBD1|few|TRBV6-6|TRBJ1-6
TGTGCCAGCAAGGGGACAGGAGGGAATTCACCCCTCCACTTT
CASKGTGGNSPLHF
>NA|NA|TRBV25-1|TRBJ1-2
TGTGCCAGCAGTGACCGCCGTATGAGGGACTCTAGGGGCTACACCTTC
CASSDRRMRDSRGYTF
>NA|NA|TRBV20-1|TRBJ2-7
TGCAGTGCGAGCGCCGGGACACGATCCTACGAGCAGTACTTC
CSASAGTRSYEQYF
>NA|many|TRBV14|TRBJ2-5
TGTGCCAGCTCACCACTTGACCAAGAGACCCAGTACTTC
CASSPLDQETQYF
>NA|NA|TRBV4-3|TRBJ2-5
TGCGCCAGCAGCCAAAGGGGCGGGAAGACCCAGTACTTC
CASSQRGGKTQYF
>NA|few|TRBV12-3/TRBV12-4|TRBJ2-1
TGTGCCAGCAGTGGGTACAAGGGGCAGTTCTTC
CASSGYKGQFF
>NA|NA|TRBV3-1|TRBJ1-1
TGTGCCAGCAGCCATACAGGGGAAGCTTTCTTT
CASSHTGEAFF
>TRBD2|many|TRBV12-3/TRBV12-4|TRBJ2-7
TGTGCCAGCAGTTTAAGATTGCGGGAGGTCAACGAGCAGTACTTC
CASSLRLREVNEQYF
>TRBD2|many|TRBV5-1|TRBJ2-1
TGCGCCAGCAGCTATGGACTAGCCAATGAGCAGTTCTTC
CASSYGLANEQFF
>TRBD2|few|TRBV28|TRBJ2-1
TGTGCCAGCAGTTCATATAGCGGGGGGGAGTCCTACAATGAGCAGTTCTTC
CASSSYSGGESYNEQFF
>TRBD1|few|TRBV2|TRBJ1-5
TGTGCCAGCAGTGGGACAGGGGGCATTCAGCCCCAGCATTTT
CASSGTGGIQPQHF
>NA|NA|TRBV2|TRBJ1-2
TGTGCCGGCAGTGAATCGGGCCAGGGAGGCTATGGCTACACCTTC
CAGSESGQGGYGYTF
>NA|many|TRBV6-7|TRBJ1-2
TGCGCCAGCAGCCCGGCCCGCAGGGGCTACACCTTC
CASSPARRGYTF
>NA|few|TRBV6-5|TRBJ1-2
TGTGCCAGCCTGGGGGGCAGGGGAGGCTACACCTTC
CASLGGRGGYTF
>NA|many|TRBV10-2|TRBJ1-2
TGCGCCAGCAGTGGGGAGGGCACGGGACCCCCCGGCTACACCTTC
CASSGEGTGPPGYTF
>NA|few|TRBV7-2|TRBJ1-2
TGTGCCAGCAGCCCGGACCGGGGGGCGATCTATGGCTACACCTTC
CASSPDRGAIYGYTF
>TRBD1|few|TRBV2|TRBJ2-4
TGTGCCAGCAAGGGGGCGGCGACCAAAAACATTCAGTACTTC
CASKGAATKNIQYF
>TRBD2|many|TRBV4-3|TRBJ2-1
TGCGCCAGCAGCCACGGAGCGGGAAACAATGAGCAGTTCTTC
CASSHGAGNNEQFF
>TRBD1|NA|TRBV10-3|TRBJ1-2
TGTGCCATCAGTGAACCGGGACAGACTAACTATGGCTACACCTTC
CAISEPGQTNYGYTF
>TRBD2|NA|TRBV6-6|TRBJ2-1
TGTGCCACCTTAGCGGGAGGGTCTTACAATGAGCAGTTCTTC
CATLAGGSYNEQFF
>TRBD2|NA|TRBV4-2|TRBJ2-3
TGTGCCAGCAGCCAAGGAGCGGGGGGATTCACAGATACGCAGTATTTT
CASSQGAGGFTDTQYF
>TRBD1|many|TRBV5-1|TRBJ2-7
TGCGCCAGCAGCTTGGGTGGACAGGGGATTACCTACGAGCAGTACTTC
CASSLGGQGITYEQYF
>TRBD1|NA|TRBV9|TRBJ1-4
TGTGCCAGCAGCGGTGACAGGGGTCAGACTAATGAAAAACTGTTTTTT
CASSGDRGQTNEKLFF
>NA|NA|TRBV7-2|TRBJ2-3
TGTGCCAGCAGCTTAGCGTGGGGGAGAGCAGATACGCAGTATTTT
CASSLAWGRADTQYF
>TRBD2|NA|TRBV29-1|TRBJ2-5
TGCAGCGCTGGGGGACTAGCAGAAACGGAGACCCAGTACTTC
CSAGGLAETETQYF
>TRBD2|few|TRBV20-1|TRBJ2-1
TGCAGTGCTGCTAGCGGATACTCCTACAATGAGCAGTTCTTC
CSAASGYSYNEQFF
>NA|NA|TRBV20-1|TRBJ2-1
TGCAGTGCTAGGGGCAGCGGCGTTCCGGGGATGGATGAGCAGTTCTTC
CSARGSGVPGMDEQFF
>NA|NA|TRBV7-2|TRBJ2-7
TGTGCCAGCAGCTTAGGTAGCGTCTTACCCTACGAGCAGTACTTC
CASSLGSVLPYEQYF
>TRBD1|NA|TRBV28|TRBJ2-7
TGTGCCAGCAGTTCACGCCGGGACAGGGGCTCCTACGAGCAGTACTTC
CASSSRRDRGSYEQYF
>TRBD1|few|TRBV24-1|TRBJ2-1
TGTGCCACCAGTGATCGGAGACAGGGGTCGAATGAGCAGTTCTTC
CATSDRRQGSNEQFF
>NA|many|TRBV15|TRBJ2-5
TGTGCCACCAGCAGACTACAGGGCGGAGAGACCCAGTACTTC
CATSRLQGGETQYF
>NA|few|TRBV6-2/TRBV6-3|TRBJ2-7
TGTGCCAGCAGTCGACAGTACAACTCCTACGAGCAGTACTTC
CASSRQYNSYEQYF
>TRBD1|few|TRBV28|TRBJ1-2
TGTGCCAGCAAGGATCCCGGGACAGGCTATGGCTACACCTTC
CASKDPGTGYGYTF
>TRBD1|NA|TRBV12-3/TRBV12-4|TRBJ1-6
TGTGCCGGCCCGGACAGGGGGAGATCACCCCTCCACTTT
CAGPDRGRSPLHF
>NA|few|TRBV29-1|TRBJ2-1
TGCAGCGGTGATAACCCCTCCTACAATGAGCAGTTCTTC
CSGDNPSYNEQFF
>NA|NA|TRBV5-6|TRBJ2-3
TGTGCCAGCAGCGAAATTTCTAGCCGACCTACTAGCACAGATACGCAGTATTTT
CASSEISSRPTSTDTQYF
>TRBD2|few|TRBV29-1|TRBJ2-7
TGCAGCGTCCAAGTGCGGGAGTCCTACGAGCAGTACTTC
CSVQVRESYEQYF
>NA|few|TRBV29-1|TRBJ2-3
TGCAGCGGGGAGCTTGGGGGTGGGACGCAGTATTTT
CSGELGGGTQYF
>TRBD2|NA|TRBV4-1|TRBJ2-1
TGCGCCAGCAGCAAACAACCTAGCGGGAGCTCCTACAATGAGCAGTTCTTC
CASSKQPSGSSYNEQFF
>NA|NA|TRBV9|TRBJ1-6
TGTGCCAGCAGCGTCGGGGAGAGGTCCTATAATTCACCCCTCCACTTT
CASSVGERSYNSPLHF
>NA|few|TRBV6-2/TRBV6-3|TRBJ2-7
TGTGCCAGCAGTTACCGGGGAAATGAGGTTTACGAGCAGTACTTC
CASSYRGNEVYEQYF
>TRBD1|NA|TRBV27|TRBJ1-4
TGTGCCAGCAGTGTGACAGGGGGCGCGGGTACTAATGAAAAACTGTTTTTT
CASSVTGGAGTNEKLFF
>NA|NA|TRBV3-1|TRBJ2-6
TGTGCCAGCAGCCAAGACGGGGCTGGGGCCAACGTCCTGACTTTC
CASSQDGAGANVLTF
>NA|few|TRBV29-1|TRBJ2-7
TGCAGCGTTGATGGCTCGGGGGCATACGAGCAGTACTTC
CSVDGSGAYEQYF
>NA|NA|TRBV24-1|TRBJ2-3
TGTGCCTCCAGTGATAATTACAGGACGGCAGATACGCAGTATTTT
CASSDNYRTADTQYF
>TRBD1|NA|TRBV6-1|TRBJ2-3
TGTGCCAGCAGCCCGGACAGGGGGCGCACAGATACGCGGTATTTT
CASSPDRGRTDTRYF
>NA|few|TRBV12-3/TRBV12-4|TRBJ2-2
TGTGCCAGCAGTGTCAGAAATACGAACACCGGGGAGCTGTTTTTT
CASSVRNTNTGELFF
>TRBD1|many|TRBV29-1|TRBJ2-6
TGCAGCGTTGAGGGACAGGGGTCTGGGGCCAACGTCCTGACTTTC
CSVEGQGSGANVLTF
>TRBD1|many|TRBV9|TRBJ2-5
TGTGCCAGCAGCAGGGACAGGGCGACCCAAGAGACCCAGTACTTC
CASSRDRATQETQYF
>NA|few|TRBV2|TRBJ2-7
TGTGCCAGCAGGGAGACGGCCACCTACGAGCAGTACTTC
CASRETATYEQYF
>NA|NA|TRBV11-2|TRBJ1-6
TGTGCCAGCCGATCCGCGGGGGCTGGTAATTCACCCCTCCACTTT
CASRSAGAGNSPLHF